This TCR beta chain emerged from a study of blood T cell repertoires in COVID-19. The germline V gene has CDR1 GTSNPN and CDR2 SVGIG (reference sequence). V lost 0 bases and J lost 3, with 9 bases in between. This CDR3 comprises 13 residues. The table came from immunoSEQ multiplex PCR; TCRdb's copy has only in-frame clones and leaves some out. The sample contains around 300,000 clones, around 87% of which appear only once. This clone has a single count. The sequencing input was peripheral blood. The J gene is TRBJ2-7, the V gene TRBV30; D remains ambiguous. This clonotype was sampled from a woman aged 50 to 60 with active or convalescent COVID-19. The CDR3 DNA reads TGTGCCTGGAGTGTGGTAACGGGCTACGAGCAGTACTTC. It translates to CAWSVVTGYEQYF. Together with reference TRBV30 and TRBJ2-7, the CDR3 gives the full variable domain: SQTIHQWPATLVQPVGSPLSLECTVEGTSNPNLYWYRQAAGRGLQLLFYSVGIGQISSEVPQNLSASRPQDRQFILSSKKLLLSDSGFYLCAWSVVTGYEQYFGPGTRLTVT.